This entry is about one T cell receptor beta chain. There is no known antigen for this receptor. At one end, the junction sequence differs from germline, possibly due to a read error. In the germline V gene, CDR1 corresponds to SGHDT and CDR2 to YYEEEE. CDR3 length: 13 amino acids, cysteine to phenylalanine. Of all the DNA, just the CDR3 is kept, 39 bases in frame from base 1. Libraries were prepared through the immunoSEQ multiplex PCR assay. DNA from the CD4+ T cells that had been cultured and isolated underwent TCR beta CDR3 sequencing. Per the authors' processing: Non-productive TCR sequences were discarded, and reads were trimmed to the CDR3 region, with only CDR3s of 7 or more amino acids retained. Antigen-specific clonotypes were identified with the MANAFEST web app by comparing expansion in peptide wells against reference cultures. For clones to be considered positive, expansion at FDR<0.05 versus reference and all other wells, an odds ratio above 5, and a frequency above 0.1% in two replicate wells were required. A clonotype was defined as cross-reactive if the clonotype was significantly expanded both in SARS-CoV-2 spike wells and in at least one common cold coronavirus spike condition. CDR3 similarity was assessed by Levenshtein distance using the stringdist R package, and unrooted trees were constructed with ape in R 3.6.1. TCRdb mirrors the immuneACCESS table, restricted to in-frame sequences. Some clones are absent from its copies; in checked studies, under half trace to an unresolved V gene, and the reason for the others is unknown. The DNA was the basis for D and trimming; V, J and clone size are from that table. The sample table records more than 30,000 clones; about 69% of these occur just once. Of the sample, about 16% falls within the top ten clones.

This entry comes from a study of vaccination effects on CD4 cells after COVID-19 (dated by TCRdb to 2021 to 2024). In the study overall: Two doses of either the BNT162b2 or the mRNA-1273 mRNA SARS-CoV-2 vaccine were administered to participants. SARS-CoV-2 spike-specific CD4+ TCR repertoires were compared before and after mRNA vaccination in COVID-19 convalescent patients and in infection-naive vaccine recipients. A total of approximately 9 COVID-19 convalescent patients and several SARS-CoV-2-naive healthy vaccine recipients were included in the full study. Cultures from other donors in the study were sequenced using the Oncomine TCR Beta short-read assay on an Illumina iSeq 100. Study-level results and caveats: Among healthy vaccine recipients, nearly all vaccine-induced clones were SARS-CoV-2 mono-reactive, and just 1 of 255 was cross-reactive with common cold coronaviruses. The study was limited by a small number of convalescent patients, and early post-infection timepoints were lacking. Clones induced by infection and clones induced by vaccination both contracted markedly at late timepoints after vaccination, which fits with T cell responses waning over time.

To identify antigen-specific CD4+ T cell clonotypes by their expansion, the ViraFEST assay first stimulated PBMC with viral peptide pools and then applied TCR sequencing. After approximately eleven days of culture, CD4+ T cells were isolated with the EasySep CD4+ T cell isolation kit. Healthy vaccine recipients had no prior SARS-CoV-2 infection, confirmed by negative nucleocapsid antibodies before and after vaccination. About 2.2 million PBMC per well were cultured in IMDM with 5% human AB serum, roughly 11 IU/ml IL-2 and gentamicin, plus 10 ug/ml peptides. On days 3 and 7, half of the culture medium was replaced with fresh IL-2-containing medium. Unless noted otherwise, every peptide stimulation condition was cultured in triplicate wells. Using Ficoll-Paque Plus gradient centrifugation, PBMC were separated from whole blood and then either used fresh or cryopreserved at -140C. The spike proteins of SARS-CoV-2 and of the common cold coronaviruses HCoV-NL63, HCoV-OC43 and HCoV-229E were spanned by overlapping peptide pools. The QIAamp micro DNA kit was used to extract genomic DNA from the cultured CD4+ T cells.

The receptor's source is a human donor who received a COVID-19 vaccine. The receptor chain draws on TRBV5-6 and TRBJ1-2; the D gene is perhaps TRBD1, from 6 matching bases. Sequencing used CD4+ T cells from PBMCs cultured with HCoV-OC43 spike peptides, obtained before COVID-19 vaccination. Taken with the paper, the label for cell subset or site translates to: HCoV-OC43 spike overlapping peptide pool stimulation. The sequenced DNA is TGTGCCAGCAGCCGCCCCGACGGGGGCGCCCGCGCCTTC. It codes for CASSRPDGGARAF. Supplemented by the reference TRBV5-6 and TRBJ1-2 proteins around the CDR3, the complete variable domain is DAGVTQSPTHLIKTRGQQVTLRCSPKSGHDTVSWYQQALGQGPQFIFQYYEEEERQRGNFPDRFSGHQFPNYSSELNVNALLLGDSALYLCASSRPDGGARAFGSGTRLTVV.